This TCR beta chain was captured by sequencing in a study of blood T cell repertoires in COVID-19. Study background: T cells, B-cell-depleted T cells, or PBMCs provided the cDNA or gDNA that served as material.

In the source study's methods: Estimates of nucleated cell counts were drawn from the amplification of reference gene primers. Profiled with immunoSEQ multiplex PCR; TCRdb holds only in-frame clones, not every one. That table furnishes V, J and clone size, whereas the DNA furnished D and trimming. The sample has around 170,000 clones, 84% seen once; the top ten hold 13% to 15%. Sequencing was performed on peripheral blood. This receptor was taken from a man in his late teens or twenties with active or convalescent COVID-19.

The CDR3 sequence: CASSSLRETQYF. The CDR3, as DNA: TGTGCCAGCAGTTCCCTGCGGGAGACCCAGTACTTC. The chain couples TRBV6-5 to TRBJ2-5; D remains ambiguous. The CDR3 contains 12 residues. V was clipped by 4 bases and J by 5 bases, with 8 bases between them. CDR1 is MNHEY, CDR2 SVGAGI, per germline.